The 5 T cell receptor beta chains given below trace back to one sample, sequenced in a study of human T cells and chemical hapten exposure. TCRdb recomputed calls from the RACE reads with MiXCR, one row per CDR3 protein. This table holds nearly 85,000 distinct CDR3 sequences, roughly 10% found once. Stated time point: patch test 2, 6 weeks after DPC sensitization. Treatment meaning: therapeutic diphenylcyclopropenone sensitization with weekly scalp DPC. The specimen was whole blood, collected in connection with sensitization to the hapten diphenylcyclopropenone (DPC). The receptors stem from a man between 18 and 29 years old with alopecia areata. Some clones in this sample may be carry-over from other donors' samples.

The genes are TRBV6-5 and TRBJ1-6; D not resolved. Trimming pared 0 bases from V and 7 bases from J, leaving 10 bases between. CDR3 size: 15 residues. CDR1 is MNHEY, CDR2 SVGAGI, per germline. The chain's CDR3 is CASSYSISGNSPLHF. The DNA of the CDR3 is TGTGCCAGCAGTTACTCGATAAGTGGCAATTCACCCCTCCACTTT.

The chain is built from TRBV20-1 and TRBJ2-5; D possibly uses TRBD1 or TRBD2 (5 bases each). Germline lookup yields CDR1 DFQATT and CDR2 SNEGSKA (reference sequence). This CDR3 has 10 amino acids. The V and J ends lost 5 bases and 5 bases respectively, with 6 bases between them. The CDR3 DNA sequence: TGCAGTGCTGAGGGGGAGACCCAGTACTTC. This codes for CSAEGETQYF.

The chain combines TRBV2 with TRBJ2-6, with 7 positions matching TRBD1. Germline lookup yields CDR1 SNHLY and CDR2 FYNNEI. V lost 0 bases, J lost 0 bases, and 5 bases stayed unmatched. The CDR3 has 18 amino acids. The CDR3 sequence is CASSEAWQGVSGANVLTF. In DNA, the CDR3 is TGTGCCAGCAGTGAAGCGTGGCAGGGGGTCTCTGGGGCCAACGTCCTGACTTTC.

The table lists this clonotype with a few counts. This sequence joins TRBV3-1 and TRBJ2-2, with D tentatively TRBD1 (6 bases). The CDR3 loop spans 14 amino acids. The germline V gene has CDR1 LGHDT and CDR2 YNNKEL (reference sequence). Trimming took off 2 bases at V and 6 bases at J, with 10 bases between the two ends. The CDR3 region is CASSQPYRAGELFF. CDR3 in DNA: TGTGCCAGCAGCCAACCCTACAGGGCCGGGGAGCTGTTTTTT.

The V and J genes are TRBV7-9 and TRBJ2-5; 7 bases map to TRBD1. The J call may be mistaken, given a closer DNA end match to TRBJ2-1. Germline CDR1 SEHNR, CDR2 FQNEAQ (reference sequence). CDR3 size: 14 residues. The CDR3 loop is CASSSTGMEETQFF. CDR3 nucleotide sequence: TGTGCCAGCAGCTCGACAGGGATGGAAGAGACCCAGTTCTTC.